This T cell receptor (beta chain) was observed in a study of radiotherapy plus CTLA-4 blockade in lung cancer. Overall study context: Of all patients, more than 15% responded objectively and about 34% showed disease control.

Assay used: immunoSEQ multiplex PCR; TCRdb lists only in-frame clones, some missing. The table includes roughly 120,000 clones, approximately 80% detected once. About this clone itself: This specimen includes other DNA sequences encoding the same CDR3.

The CDR3 consists of 14 residues. Germline-derived CDR1 and CDR2 are WNHNN and SYGVQD (reference sequence). V gave up 6 bases and J gave up 3 bases, with 12 bases separating them. The chain couples TRBV10-1 to TRBJ2-1; D may be TRBD1 (6 bases). The source is a human donor with non-small cell lung cancer who had a partial response to radiotherapy plus ipilimumab. This material consisted of peripheral blood, taken from a patient treated with radiotherapy plus ipilimumab. CDR3 region: CASSSGTNYNEQFF. In DNA, the CDR3 is TGCGCCAGCAGCTCCGGGACAAACTACAATGAGCAGTTCTTC.